This TCR beta chain is drawn from a study of OX40 agonist ivuxolimab in advanced cancers. Method: immunoSEQ multiplex PCR; TCRdb's copy keeps in-frame clones and lacks some. The data show over 60,000 clones, more than 80% seen once. This clonotype was sampled from an adult with an advanced solid tumor such as melanoma, head and neck, liver or kidney cancer. Source: CD4+ or CD8+ T cells sorted from blood, taken in a trial of the OX40 agonist ivuxolimab.

CDR3 coding DNA: TGTGCCAGCAGCTTAGATAGCCTGGGAGAGCAGTACTTC. Protein sequence: CASSLDSLGEQYF. This sequence joins TRBV7-8 and TRBJ2-7; no clear D gene. The CDR3 is 13 amino acids. CDR1 is SGHVS and CDR2 is FQNEAQ in the germline V gene. V was cut by 1 base and J by 7 bases, with 11 bases left in between.